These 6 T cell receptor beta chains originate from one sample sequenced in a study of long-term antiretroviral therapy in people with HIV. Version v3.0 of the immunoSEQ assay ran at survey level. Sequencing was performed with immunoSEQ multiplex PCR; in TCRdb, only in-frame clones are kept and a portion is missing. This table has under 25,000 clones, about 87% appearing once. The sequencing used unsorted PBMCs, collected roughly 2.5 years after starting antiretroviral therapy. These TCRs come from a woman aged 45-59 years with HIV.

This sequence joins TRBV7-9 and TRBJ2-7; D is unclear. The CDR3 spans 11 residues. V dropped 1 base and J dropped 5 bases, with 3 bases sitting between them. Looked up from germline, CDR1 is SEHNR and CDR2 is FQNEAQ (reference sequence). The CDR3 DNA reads TGTGCCAGCAGCTTAGACGACGAGCAGTACTTC. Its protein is CASSLDDEQYF.

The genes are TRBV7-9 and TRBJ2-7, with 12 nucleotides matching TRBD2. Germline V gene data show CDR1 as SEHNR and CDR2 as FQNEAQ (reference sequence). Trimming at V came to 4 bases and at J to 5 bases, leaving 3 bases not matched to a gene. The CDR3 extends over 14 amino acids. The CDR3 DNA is TGTGCCAGCAGCTCTAGCGGGAGGGCCGACGAGCAGTACTTC. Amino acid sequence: CASSSSGRADEQYF. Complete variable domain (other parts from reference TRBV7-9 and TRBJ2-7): DTGVSQNPRHKITKRGQNVTFRCDPISEHNRLYWYRQTLGQGPEFLTYFQNEAQLEKSRLLSDRFSAERPKGSFSTLEIQRTEQGDSAMYLCASSSSGRADEQYFGPGTRLTVT.

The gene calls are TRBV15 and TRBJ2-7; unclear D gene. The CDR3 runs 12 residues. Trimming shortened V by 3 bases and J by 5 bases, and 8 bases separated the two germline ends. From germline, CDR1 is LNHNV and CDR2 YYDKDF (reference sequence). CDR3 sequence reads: CATSRYTNEQYF. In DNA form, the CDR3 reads TGTGCCACCAGCAGGTACACTAACGAGCAGTACTTC.

The CDR3 reads CASTYVAGQANTGELFF. The CDR3 nucleotides are TGCGCCAGCACCTACGTGGCGGGACAGGCGAACACCGGGGAGCTGTTTTTT. The J gene is TRBJ2-2, the V gene TRBV5-1; 8 positions agree with TRBD1. The V gene end was trimmed by 6 bases and the J gene end by 0 bases; junction bases not matched to a gene: 10. In germline, CDR1 is SGHRS, CDR2 YFSETQ. The CDR3 is 17 residues long.

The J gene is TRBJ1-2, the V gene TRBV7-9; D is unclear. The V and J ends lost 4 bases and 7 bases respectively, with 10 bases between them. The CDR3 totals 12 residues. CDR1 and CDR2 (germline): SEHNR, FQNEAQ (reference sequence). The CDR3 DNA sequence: TGTGCCAGCAGCTATCTTGGGCTTGGCTACACCTTC. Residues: CASSYLGLGYTF.

CDR3 sequence: CSVDGTWNTEAFF. Here the CDR3 DNA reads TGCAGCGTTGACGGGACATGGAACACTGAAGCTTTCTTT. V gene TRBV29-1 combines with J gene TRBJ1-1, with a possible D match to TRBD1 (6 bases). V lost 3 bases and J 1 base, leaving 9 bases between the germline ends. CDR3 length: 13 amino acids. Germline V lookup: CDR1 SQVTM, CDR2 ANQGSEA.